This is a list of T cell receptor beta chains from one sample in a study of CD8+CD57+ T cells in acquired aplastic anemia. One entry per CDR3 protein, called by TCRdb with MiXCR from the reads. The table has 100,000 to 150,000 distinct CDR3 sequences, 40% seen once. Source material: sorted CD4+, CD8+, or CD8+CD57+ T cells (not recorded which) from PBMCs. Receptors were obtained from a human donor with aplastic anemia. Both conserved end residues are part of each CDR3.

j_call cdr3_length v_call cdr3_aa
TRBJ1-1 13 TRBV10-3 CAISESVNTEAFF
TRBJ2-3 11 TRBV14 CASDGVGTQYF
TRBJ2-3 15 TRBV6-5 CASSYRTGGTDTQYF
TRBJ2-5 12 TRBV7-9 CASSHDRSTQYF
TRBJ2-1 14 TRBV4-3 CASSQRQTYNEQFF
TRBJ1-6 12 TRBV19 CASSTGVSPLHF
TRBJ2-7 15 TRBV2 CASSEPWTHGDEQYF
TRBJ1-6 17 TRBV11-2 CASSFETGLGSNSPPHF
TRBJ2-2 15 TRBV2 CASSRRAGTAGELFF
TRBJ2-7 10 TRBV19 CASSMAGSVF
TRBJ1-3 14 TRBV2 CASSDASSGNTIYF
TRBJ1-4 13 TRBV2 CASGSRSNEKLFF
TRBJ1-1 10 TRBV2 CASSQWEAFF
TRBJ1-1 14 TRBV6-5 CASSYSWRGTEAFF
TRBJ2-1 16 TRBV19 CASSRARRRFYNEQFF
TRBJ2-7 13 TRBV6-2/TRBV6-3 CASTPPGVRKQYF
TRBJ1-5 16 TRBV27 CASSFRQTRGDQPQHF
TRBJ2-5 14 TRBV15 CATSRAGTQETQYF
TRBJ2-7 12 TRBV6-2/TRBV6-3 CASSYAGYEQYF
TRBJ2-1 16 TRBV30 CAWVKRDASSYNEQFF
TRBJ2-3 13 TRBV6-5 CASSSWLTDTQYF
TRBJ2-1 16 TRBV10-3 CAISEAGRGAYNEQFF
TRBJ1-6 14 TRBV20-1 CSAAPHPDNSPLHF
TRBJ1-5 14 TRBV15 CATSSRRHNQPQHF
TRBJ1-2 16 TRBV20-1 CSARGGGYRANYGYTF
TRBJ1-2 11 TRBV10-3 CAIRDSYGYTF
TRBJ2-1 12 TRBV30 CAWARDHNEQFF
TRBJ2-3 14 TRBV18 CASSPGDGGDTQYF
TRBJ2-7 13 TRBV24-1 CATSDSGTYEQYF